These 22 T cell receptor beta chains were sequenced from one sample in a study of cytomegalovirus exposure and HLA in healthy donors. Here immunoSEQ multiplex PCR was the method, and the copy in TCRdb shows in-frame clones only, minus some. The sample has 150,000 to 200,000 clones, roughly 84% seen once. The sequenced sample was PBMCs. The origin of the receptors is a young man in good health and CMV-seropositive.

The rearrangement uses TRBV7-7 and TRBJ2-1; 10 nucleotides align to TRBD2. Losses at the gene ends were 5 bases for V and 8 bases for J; bases not matched to a gene: 9. CDR1 is SSHAT, CDR2 FNYEAQ, per germline (reference sequence). There are 15 residues in the CDR3. CDR3 nucleotides: TGTGCCAGCAGCCGCTCAGGTCTAGCGGGAGATGAGCAGTTCTTC. This codes for CASSRSGLAGDEQFF. The full variable domain, in which reference TRBV7-7 and TRBJ2-1 provide the parts outside the CDR3, is GAGVSQSPRYKVTKRGQDVTLRCDPISSHATLYWYQQALGQGPEFLTYFNYEAQPDKSGLPSDRFSAERPEGSISTLTIQRTEQRDSAMYRCASSRSGLAGDEQFFGPGTRLTVL.

The rearrangement joins TRBV7-2 to TRBJ1-4; 7 bases fit TRBD1. V trimming: 5 bases; J trimming: 4 bases; junction bases outside the gene matches: 10. Looked up from germline, CDR1 is SGHTA and CDR2 is FQGNSA. The CDR3 loop spans 16 amino acids. The CDR3 nucleotides read TGTGCCAGCAGCCCGACAACACAGGGGATTAATGAAAAACTGTTTTTT. This encodes CASSPTTQGINEKLFF.

This clone was seen once. In nucleotides, the CDR3 is TGTGCCAGCTCACCCGACAGGGTGAACACCGGGGAGCTGTTTTTT. It yields the protein CASSPDRVNTGELFF. The rearrangement uses TRBV18 and TRBJ2-2, with TRBD1 identical over 7 bases. The CDR3 runs to 15 residues. Germline V gene sequence: CDR1 KGHSH, CDR2 LQKENI. V lost 3 bases, J lost 1 base, and 2 bases stayed unmatched.

The chain has TRBV5-1 and TRBJ2-5, with 9 bases identical to TRBD2. Unmatched junction bases numbered 2, after V lost 3 bases and J lost 5 bases. Germline V gene lookup returns CDR1 SGHRS and CDR2 YFSETQ. This CDR3 region has 13 residues. CDR3 nucleotides: TGCGCCAGCAGCTGGGCGGGGGGGGAGACCCAGTACTTC. Translated: CASSWAGGETQYF.

V and J are TRBV27 and TRBJ2-7, with D perhaps TRBD2 (6 bases). V was trimmed by 4 bases and J by 7 bases, leaving 8 bases between them. The CDR3 length is 11 residues. Germline loops: CDR1 MNHEY, CDR2 SMNVEV (reference sequence). CDR3 loop: CASSYGGEQYF. CDR3 nucleotides: TGTGCCAGCAGTTACGGGGGTGAGCAGTACTTC.

In its sample, this clone was seen once. The V and J genes are TRBV28 and TRBJ2-3; 7 bases fit TRBD2. The germline V gene has CDR1 MDHEN and CDR2 SYDVKM. The CDR3 sequence is 15 residues long. Trimming took 2 bases from V and 2 from J; bases not matched to a gene: 4. CDR3 nucleotides: TGTGCCAGCAGTTTAGGCGGGGGACCCACAGATACGCAGTATTTT. Translation gives CASSLGGGPTDTQYF.

The J gene is TRBJ2-7, the V gene TRBV7-2, with 10 positions matching TRBD2. Germline V gives CDR1 SGHTA, CDR2 FQGNSA. With 3 bases clipped from V and 4 bases from J, the junction kept 18 bases outside the gene matches. The CDR3 is 19 residues long. In nucleotides, the CDR3 is TGTGCCAGCAGCTTTATCCCAGCGGGTTTAGCGGGAGGAGAGTACGAGCAGTACTTC. Amino acid sequence: CASSFIPAGLAGGEYEQYF.

V gene TRBV5-7 combines with J gene TRBJ1-1; 9 bases line up with TRBD1. TRBV5-7 falls under the ORF class, with uncertain function. The CDR3 covers 17 residues. The V segment lost 0 bases and the J segment 0 bases; nucleotides outside the gene matches: 6. CDR3 in DNA: TGTGCCAGCAGCTTGGCGGGACAGGGACTCATGAACACTGAAGCTTTCTTT. It is translated as CASSLAGQGLMNTEAFF.

This clone was picked up one time. The chain has TRBV5-6 and TRBJ2-4; D is unresolved. The CDR3 runs to 14 residues. With 0 bases removed from V and 3 bases from J, the gap between germline ends came to 7 bases. The germline V gene encodes CDR1 SGHDT and CDR2 YYEEEE. DNA of the CDR3: TGTGCCAGCAGCTTGGGGCCCATCAAAAACATTCAGTACTTC. Translating gives CASSLGPIKNIQYF.

The V gene is TRBV27, the J gene TRBJ2-2; 7 bases map to TRBD1. The CDR3 spans 15 residues. Germline V gene data show CDR1 as MNHEY and CDR2 as SMNVEV (reference sequence). The ends lost 7 bases at V and 3 bases at J; junction bases unmatched: 8. The CDR3 sequence is CASKLRQGDTGELFF. The CDR3 DNA follows: TGTGCCAGCAAACTTAGGCAGGGGGACACCGGGGAGCTGTTTTTT.

This clone was observed once. This chain links TRBV13 with TRBJ2-3; TRBD2 matches at 11 bases. The V gene's germline CDR1 is PRHDT and CDR2 FYEKMQ (reference sequence). The V segment lost 4 bases and the J segment 8 bases; nucleotides outside the gene matches: 8. The CDR3 sequence is 15 residues long. Here the CDR3 DNA reads TGTGCCAGCAGCTCTACACTAGCGGGAGTGGGTACGCAGTATTTT. This codes for CASSSTLAGVGTQYF.

The rearrangement uses TRBV10-3 and TRBJ2-7, with D possibly matching TRBD2 (5 bases). The V and J ends lost 4 bases and 4 bases respectively, with 14 bases between them. The CDR3 is 14 amino acids. Germline-derived CDR1 and CDR2 are ENHRY and SYGVKD. This chain's CDR3 is CAISAPDSLYEQYF. In DNA, the CDR3 is TGTGCCATCAGTGCTCCGGACTCGTTATACGAGCAGTACTTC.

The chain couples TRBV27 to TRBJ1-2; D remains unclear. The CDR3 totals 14 residues. Germline V gene sequence: CDR1 MNHEY, CDR2 SMNVEV (reference sequence). Trimming took 5 bases from V and 6 from J, leaving 16 bases between them. CDR3 nucleotide sequence: TGTGCCAGCAGTCCCCAGACAAATTGGGATGGCTACACCTTC. This gives the protein CASSPQTNWDGYTF.

The chain combines TRBV27 with TRBJ2-3; D uncertain. Germline V gene sequence: CDR1 MNHEY, CDR2 SMNVEV (reference sequence). The CDR3 sequence is 14 residues long. Trimming pared 0 bases from V and 1 base from J, leaving 5 bases between. The CDR3 region has the DNA TGTGCCAGCAGTTTATCGCGAGGCACAGATACGCAGTATTTT. Its translation: CASSLSRGTDTQYF.

The CDR3 sequence: CSGRGGPGTDTQYF. CDR3 DNA sequence: TGCAGCGGGAGGGGGGGGCCAGGCACAGATACGCAGTATTTT. J is TRBJ2-3 and V is TRBV29-1; TRBD2 might be the D (7 bases). V gave up 7 bases and J gave up 1 base, with 15 bases separating them. The CDR3 spans 14 residues. Germline loops: CDR1 SQVTM, CDR2 ANQGSEA.

V and J are TRBV28 and TRBJ1-2; TRBD1 might be the D (6 bases). Germline V gene lookup returns CDR1 MDHEN and CDR2 SYDVKM. V gave up 3 bases and J gave up 4 bases, with 9 bases separating them. The CDR3 runs to 13 residues. The chain's CDR3 is CASSFQGPYGYTF. The CDR3 DNA follows: TGTGCCAGCAGTTTTCAGGGGCCCTATGGCTACACCTTC.

The sample holds one count of this clone. The rearrangement joins TRBV28 to TRBJ2-7; maybe TRBD2 (5 bases). V lost 5 bases to trimming and J lost 12 bases, with 11 bases between them. Germline CDR1 and CDR2: MDHEN and SYDVKM. The CDR3 runs 10 residues. Written as DNA, the CDR3 is TGTGCCAGCAGTCGTGGACTGCTGTACTTC. Protein product: CASSRGLLYF.

In DNA form, the CDR3 reads TGTGCCAGTACCGGGGGGAGGGCCTACAATGAGCAGTTCTTC. Translated, it gives CASTGGRAYNEQFF. This sequence joins TRBV19 and TRBJ2-1, with TRBD2 identical over 7 bases. CDR3 size: 14 residues. V lost 7 bases, J lost 2 bases, and 5 bases stayed unmatched. CDR1 is LNHDA, CDR2 SQIVND, per germline (reference sequence).

The chain links TRBV11-2 to TRBJ2-1, with 10 bases identical to TRBD1. Germline loops: CDR1 SGHAT, CDR2 FQNNGV. Unmatched junction bases numbered 10, after V lost 5 bases and J lost 9 bases. This CDR3 is 15 amino acids long. The CDR3 sequence is CASSGQGGARSEQFF. The CDR3 DNA follows: TGTGCCAGCAGCGGACAGGGGGGGGCACGGAGTGAGCAGTTCTTC.

V gene TRBV18 combines with J gene TRBJ2-5, with D possibly TRBD2 on 6 matching bases. Per the germline V gene, CDR1 is KGHSH and CDR2 is LQKENI. The CDR3 sequence is 13 residues long. V dropped 6 bases and J dropped 0 bases, with 8 bases sitting between them. CDR3 loop: CASSPGDQETQYF. CDR3 nucleotides: TGTGCCAGCTCCCCGGGAGACCAAGAGACCCAGTACTTC.

A single count supports this clone. V is TRBV10-3 and J is TRBJ2-1; 8 positions agree with TRBD2. The CDR3 is 17 amino acids. J gave up 3 bases and V 2 bases, and 9 bases lay outside the gene matches. CDR1 ENHRY and CDR2 SYGVKD come from the germline V gene. The CDR3: CAISEAPGLVLYNEQFF. Here the CDR3 DNA reads TGTGCCATCAGTGAGGCCCCGGGACTAGTGCTCTACAATGAGCAGTTCTTC.

J is TRBJ1-2 and V is TRBV25-1; D is undetermined. V was shortened by 7 bases and J by 6 bases, with 15 bases between the two germline ends. Germline values: CDR1 MGHDK, CDR2 SYGVNS. The CDR3 has 13 amino acids. DNA of the CDR3: TGTGCCAGCACCCTGGGAGGTCCGGATGGCTACACCTTC. Protein: CASTLGGPDGYTF.